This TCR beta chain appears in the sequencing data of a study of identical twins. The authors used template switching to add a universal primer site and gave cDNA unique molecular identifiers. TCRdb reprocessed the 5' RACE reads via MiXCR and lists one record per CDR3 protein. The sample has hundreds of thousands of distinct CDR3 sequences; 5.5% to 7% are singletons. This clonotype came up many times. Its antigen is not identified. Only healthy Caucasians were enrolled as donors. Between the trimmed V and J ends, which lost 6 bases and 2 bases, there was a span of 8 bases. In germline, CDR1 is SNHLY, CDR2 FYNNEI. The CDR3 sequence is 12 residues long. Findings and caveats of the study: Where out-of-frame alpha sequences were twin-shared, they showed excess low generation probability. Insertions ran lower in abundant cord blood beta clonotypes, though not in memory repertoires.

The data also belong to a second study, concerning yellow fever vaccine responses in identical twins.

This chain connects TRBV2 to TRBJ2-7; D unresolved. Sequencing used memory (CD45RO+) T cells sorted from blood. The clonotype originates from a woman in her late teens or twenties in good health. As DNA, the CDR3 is TGTGCCAGCAGACCTTGGACCTACGAGCAGTACGTC. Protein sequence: CASRPWTYEQYV.